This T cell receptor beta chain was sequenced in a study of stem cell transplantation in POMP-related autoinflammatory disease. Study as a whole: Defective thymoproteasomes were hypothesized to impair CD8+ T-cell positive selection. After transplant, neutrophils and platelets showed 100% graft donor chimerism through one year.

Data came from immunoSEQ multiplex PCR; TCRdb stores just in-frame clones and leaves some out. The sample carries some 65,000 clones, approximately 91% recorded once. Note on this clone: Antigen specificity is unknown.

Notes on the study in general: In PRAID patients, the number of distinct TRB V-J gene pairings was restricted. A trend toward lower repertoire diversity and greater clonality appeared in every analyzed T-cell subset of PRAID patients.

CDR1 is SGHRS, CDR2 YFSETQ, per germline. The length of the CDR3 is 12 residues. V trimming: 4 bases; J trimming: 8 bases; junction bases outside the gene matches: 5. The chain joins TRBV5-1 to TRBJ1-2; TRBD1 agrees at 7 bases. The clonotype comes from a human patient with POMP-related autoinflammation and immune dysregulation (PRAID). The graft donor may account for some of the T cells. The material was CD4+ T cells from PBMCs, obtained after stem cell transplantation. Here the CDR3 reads CASSTTGDGYTF. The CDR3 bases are TGCGCCAGCAGCACCACAGGGGACGGCTACACCTTC.